Listed here are 22 T cell receptor beta chains from one sample, sequenced in a study of early T cells in non-severe SARS-CoV-2 infection. MiXCR, applied by TCRdb to the 5' RACE reads, yields one record per CDR3 protein. The sample carries about 59,000 distinct CDR3 sequences, roughly 13% recorded once. The sample here was whole blood, taken at baseline. These receptors all come from an adult who was a healthcare worker with PCR-confirmed SARS-CoV-2 infection or an uninfected control (not recorded which).

The rearrangement links TRBV20-1 to TRBJ2-3, with 10 bases matching TRBD2. Germline V gives CDR1 DFQATT, CDR2 SNEGSKA (reference sequence). CDR3 size: 14 residues. The V segment lost 3 bases and the J segment 6 bases; nucleotides outside the gene matches: 6. For the CDR3, the DNA is TGCAGTGCTAGTGTGGGACTAGCGTACGATACGCAGTATTTT. This codes for CSASVGLAYDTQYF.

The chain has TRBV6-2 or TRBV6-3 and TRBJ2-7; TRBD2 might be the D (6 bases). The CDR3 is made up of 16 amino acids. V was shortened by 5 bases and J by 0 bases, with 17 bases between the two germline ends. Germline V gene sequence: CDR1 MNHEY, CDR2 SVGEGT. CDR3 region: CASSAPLGLFSYEQYF. The CDR3 coding sequence is TGTGCCAGCAGTGCCCCCCTAGGACTATTCTCCTACGAGCAGTACTTC.

This clonotype was seen more than once but under ten times. V and J are TRBV10-2 and TRBJ2-5; either TRBD1 or TRBD2 may fit D (5 bases each). Germline V gene data show CDR1 as WSHSY and CDR2 as SAAADI. V gave up 5 bases and J gave up 1 base, with 14 bases separating them. This CDR3 is 15 amino acids long. CDR3 loop: CASSSLLGTQETQYF. CDR3 DNA sequence: TGCGCCAGCAGTAGCCTACTAGGGACCCAAGAGACCCAGTACTTC.

This chain joins TRBV7-2 and TRBJ2-3, with 9 bases fitting TRBD1. Germline lookup yields CDR1 SGHTA and CDR2 FQGNSA. The CDR3 contains 14 residues. Unmatched junction bases numbered 3, after V lost 6 bases and J lost 2 bases. The CDR3 DNA reads as TGTGCCAGCAGACAGGGGGCCAACACAGATACGCAGTATTTT. Translation gives CASRQGANTDTQYF.

CDR3 amino acids: CASSLGDRNTGELFF. The CDR3 bases are TGTGCCAGCAGCTTAGGAGACAGAAACACCGGGGAGCTGTTTTTT. The V and J genes are TRBV7-3 and TRBJ2-2; the D gene is possibly TRBD1 (5 bases). The CDR3 is made up of 15 amino acids. CDR1 is SGHTA, CDR2 FQGTGA, per germline. The V and J ends lost 2 bases and 2 bases respectively, with 9 bases between them.

This clonotype showed up many times. CDR3 DNA sequence: TGTGCCAGCAGCTTTGGCCGGGGTGCAGATACGCAGTATTTT. Its translation is CASSFGRGADTQYF. This chain joins TRBV7-9 and TRBJ2-3; TRBD2 might be the D (5 bases). This CDR3 is built from 14 residues. Germline V CDR1 and CDR2: SEHNR, FQNEAQ (reference sequence). V was shortened by 3 bases and J by 4 bases, with 11 bases between the two germline ends.

This chain connects TRBV4-2 to TRBJ1-1; D is undetermined. Trimming shortened V by 3 bases and J by 1 base, and 12 bases separated the two germline ends. Germline V gene lookup returns CDR1 LGHNA and CDR2 YNFKEQ. This CDR3 is 15 amino acids long. DNA of the CDR3: TGTGCCAGCAGCCATGCTGGCAGTCAGAACACTGAAGCTTTCTTT. Protein sequence: CASSHAGSQNTEAFF.

There are many counts of this clonotype. The V and J genes are TRBV5-1 and TRBJ2-7; maybe TRBD2 (5 bases). The germline V gene encodes CDR1 SGHRS and CDR2 YFSETQ. V lost 3 bases and J lost 2, with 9 bases in between. The CDR3 is 13 residues long. The CDR3 region is CASSSGFTYEQYF. DNA of the CDR3: TGCGCCAGCAGCTCGGGATTTACCTACGAGCAGTACTTC.

This clonotype was observed a few times. CDR3 in amino acids: CASSRHQETQYF. The CDR3, as DNA: TGTGCCAGCAGCCGACACCAAGAGACCCAGTACTTC. This rearrangement joins TRBV11-2 to TRBJ2-5; no clear D. The CDR3 has 12 residues. V gave up 5 bases and J gave up 0 bases, with 4 bases separating them. The germline V gene has CDR1 SGHAT and CDR2 FQNNGV.

The rearrangement links TRBV7-6 to TRBJ2-1; no firm D call. The CDR3 has 15 amino acids. With 3 bases removed from V and 0 bases from J, the gap between germline ends came to 9 bases. Germline V lookup: CDR1 SGHVS, CDR2 FNYEAQ. The CDR3 nucleotides are TGTGCCAGCAGCTTTACGGCTTACTCCTACAATGAGCAGTTCTTC. It is translated as CASSFTAYSYNEQFF.

This clonotype was picked up a small number of times. The gene calls are TRBV4-1 and TRBJ1-1; maybe TRBD1 (5 bases). Germline-derived CDR1 and CDR2 are MGHRA and YSYEKL. This CDR3 is built from 16 residues. V shed 7 bases and J shed 5 bases, with 23 bases lying between them. The CDR3 DNA follows: TGCGCCAGCACCCCAATGGGCAGGGTGGGGTGGACTGAAGCTTTCTTT. Translation gives CASTPMGRVGWTEAFF.

The chain uses TRBV10-3 and TRBJ2-1; 12 nucleotides match TRBD2. The germline V gene encodes CDR1 ENHRY and CDR2 SYGVKD. The CDR3 contains 15 residues. The V segment lost 3 bases and the J segment 8 bases; nucleotides outside the gene matches: 5. CDR3 protein: CAISELAGGEDEQFF. CDR3 DNA: TGTGCCATCAGTGAACTAGCGGGAGGCGAGGATGAGCAGTTCTTC.

This clonotype showed up just a few times. The rearrangement joins TRBV6-5 to TRBJ2-5; TRBD2 agrees at 10 bases. With V trimmed by 7 bases and J by 5 bases, 7 bases remained unmatched. Germline CDR1 MNHEY, CDR2 SVGAGI. The CDR3 totals 14 residues. DNA for the CDR3: TGTGCCAGCACAGGGGCTAGCGGGAGTGAGACCCAGTACTTC. Encoded protein: CASTGASGSETQYF.

The chain joins TRBV7-9 to TRBJ1-5, with D unclear. V lost 2 bases and J lost 2, with 10 bases in between. This CDR3 has 15 residues. Germline CDR1 reads SEHNR; CDR2 reads FQNEAQ (reference sequence). The CDR3 nucleotides read TGTGCCAGCAGCTTATTTGGAACAGGCAATCAGCCCCAGCATTTT. It translates to CASSLFGTGNQPQHF.

The V call is TRBV6-6, the J call TRBJ2-3, with 9 bases aligning to TRBD1. This CDR3 spans 15 amino acids. Germline V gene sequence: CDR1 MNHNY, CDR2 SVGAGI (reference sequence). The junction had 6 bases not matched to a gene; V was cut back by 5 bases and J by 3 bases. The CDR3 DNA sequence: TGTGCCAGCAGTCGAGACAGGGGGGGAACAGATACGCAGTATTTT. Its protein product is CASSRDRGGTDTQYF.

The CDR3 nucleotides read TGCGCCAGCAGCCCCGCTTTAGCGGGAGTAAATGAGCAGTTCTTC. This gives the protein CASSPALAGVNEQFF. The genes are TRBV4-3 and TRBJ2-1, with TRBD2 matching 9 bases. This CDR3 region has 15 residues. V lost 4 bases to trimming and J lost 7 bases; unmatched junction nucleotides: 8. Per germline, CDR1 LGHNA and CDR2 YSLEER.

V gene TRBV6-1 combines with J gene TRBJ2-3; D possibly uses TRBD1 or TRBD2 (6 bases each). The CDR3 totals 15 residues. The V gene's germline CDR1 is MNHNS and CDR2 SASEGT. V lost 9 bases and J lost 2, with 18 bases in between. Here the CDR3 reads CASRLVGGSTDTQYF. The CDR3 DNA reads as TGTGCCAGTAGACTAGTGGGGGGCTCCACAGATACGCAGTATTTT.

The rearrangement joins TRBV3-1 to TRBJ1-2, with 10 bases matching TRBD1. CDR3 size: 15 residues. Germline CDR1 LGHDT, CDR2 YNNKEL (reference sequence). Trimming cost V 4 bases and J 4 bases; bases outside gene matches: 6. CDR3 DNA sequence: TGTGCCAGCAGCCTCCGGGACAGGGGATCCTATGGCTACACCTTC. Translated, it gives CASSLRDRGSYGYTF. Full variable domain (rest looked up from reference TRBV3-1 and TRBJ1-2): DTAVSQTPKYLVTQMGNDKSIKCEQNLGHDTMYWYKQDSKKFLKIMFSYNNKELIINETVPNRFSPKSPDKAHLNLHINSLELGDSAVYFCASSLRDRGSYGYTFGSGTRLTVV.

The V and J genes are TRBV27 and TRBJ2-7, with D maybe TRBD1 (6 bases). This CDR3 has 13 amino acids. The germline gives CDR1 MNHEY, CDR2 SMNVEV (reference sequence). V dropped 3 bases and J dropped 6 bases, with 12 bases sitting between them. The CDR3 spells CASSFLGTTEQYF. The CDR3 nucleotides read TGTGCCAGCAGTTTCCTCGGGACAACCGAGCAGTACTTC.

J is TRBJ1-5 and V is TRBV4-1; D perhaps matches TRBD1 (5 bases). V lost 4 bases to trimming and J lost 0 bases, with 10 bases between them. From germline, CDR1 is MGHRA and CDR2 YSYEKL. The CDR3 runs to 15 residues. CDR3 bases: TGCGCCAGCAGCCCAGGGTCATATAGCAATCAGCCCCAGCATTTT. Translated: CASSPGSYSNQPQHF.

The rearrangement uses TRBV7-8 and TRBJ2-7; D gene ambiguous. Germline V gene sequence: CDR1 SGHVS, CDR2 FQNEAQ. The CDR3 extends over 12 amino acids. V shed 5 bases and J shed 4 bases, with 9 bases lying between them. In nucleotides, the CDR3 is TGTGCCAGCAGCCCCGCGGCTTACGAGCAGTACTTC. Protein product: CASSPAAYEQYF.

The rearrangement joins TRBV7-8 to TRBJ1-2; D unresolved. The CDR3 sequence is 14 residues long. Germline CDR1 is SGHVS and CDR2 is FQNEAQ. The V end lost 0 bases, the J end lost 7 bases, and 12 bases lay between the germline ends. The CDR3 loop is CASSLASGLGGYTF. In DNA, the CDR3 is TGTGCCAGCAGCTTAGCGTCTGGCCTGGGTGGCTACACCTTC. Full variable domain (rest looked up from reference TRBV7-8 and TRBJ1-2): GAGVSQSPRYKVAKRGQDVALRCDPISGHVSLFWYQQALGQGPEFLTYFQNEAQLDKSGLPSDRFFAERPEGSVSTLKIQRTQQEDSAVYLCASSLASGLGGYTFGSGTRLTVV.